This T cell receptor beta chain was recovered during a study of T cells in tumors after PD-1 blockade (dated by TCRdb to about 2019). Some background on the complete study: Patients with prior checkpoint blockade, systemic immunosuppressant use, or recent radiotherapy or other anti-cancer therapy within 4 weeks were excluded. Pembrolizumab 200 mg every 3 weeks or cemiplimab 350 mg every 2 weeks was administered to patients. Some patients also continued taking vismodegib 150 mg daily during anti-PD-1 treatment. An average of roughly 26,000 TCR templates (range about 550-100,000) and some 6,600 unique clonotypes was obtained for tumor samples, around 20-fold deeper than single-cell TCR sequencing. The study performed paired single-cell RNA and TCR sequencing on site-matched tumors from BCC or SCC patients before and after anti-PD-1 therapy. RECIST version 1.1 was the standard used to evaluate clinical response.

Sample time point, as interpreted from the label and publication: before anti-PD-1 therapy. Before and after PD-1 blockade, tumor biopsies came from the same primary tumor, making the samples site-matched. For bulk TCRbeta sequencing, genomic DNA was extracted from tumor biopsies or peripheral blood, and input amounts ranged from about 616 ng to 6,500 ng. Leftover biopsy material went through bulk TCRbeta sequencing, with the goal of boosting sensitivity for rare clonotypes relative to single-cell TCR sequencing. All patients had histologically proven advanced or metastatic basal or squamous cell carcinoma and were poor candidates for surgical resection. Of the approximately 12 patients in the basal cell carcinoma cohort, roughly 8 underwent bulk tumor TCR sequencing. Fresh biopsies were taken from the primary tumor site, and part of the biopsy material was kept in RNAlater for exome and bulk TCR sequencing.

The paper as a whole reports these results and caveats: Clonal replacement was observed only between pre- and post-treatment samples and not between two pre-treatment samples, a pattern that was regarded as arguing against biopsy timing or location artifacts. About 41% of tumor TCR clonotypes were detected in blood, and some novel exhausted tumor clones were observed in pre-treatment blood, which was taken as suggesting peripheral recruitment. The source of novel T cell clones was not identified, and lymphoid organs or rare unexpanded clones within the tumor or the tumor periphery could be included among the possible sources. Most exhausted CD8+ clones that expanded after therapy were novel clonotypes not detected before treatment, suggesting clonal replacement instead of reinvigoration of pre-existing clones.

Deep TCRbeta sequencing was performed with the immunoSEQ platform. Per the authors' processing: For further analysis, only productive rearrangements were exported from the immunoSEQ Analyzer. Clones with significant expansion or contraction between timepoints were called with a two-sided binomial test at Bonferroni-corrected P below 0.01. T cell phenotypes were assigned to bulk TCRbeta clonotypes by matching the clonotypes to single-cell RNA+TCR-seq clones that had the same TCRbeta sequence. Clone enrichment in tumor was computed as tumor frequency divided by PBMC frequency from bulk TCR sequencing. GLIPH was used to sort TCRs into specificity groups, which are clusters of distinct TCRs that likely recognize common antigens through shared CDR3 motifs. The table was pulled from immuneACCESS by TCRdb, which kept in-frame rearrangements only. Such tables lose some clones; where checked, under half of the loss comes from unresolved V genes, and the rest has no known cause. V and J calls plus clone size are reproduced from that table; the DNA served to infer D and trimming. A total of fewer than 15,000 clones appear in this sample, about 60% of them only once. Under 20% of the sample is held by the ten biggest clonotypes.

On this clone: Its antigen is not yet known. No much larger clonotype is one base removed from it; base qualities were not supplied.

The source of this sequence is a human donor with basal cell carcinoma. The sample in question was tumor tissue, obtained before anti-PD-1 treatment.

For the CDR3, the sequence is CASTLTAGGPSDTQYF. The DNA sequence follows: TGTGCCAGCACCCTAACAGCGGGAGGGCCATCAGATACGCAGTATTTT. The chain is made from TRBV9 and TRBJ2-3, with TRBD2 identical over 10 junction bases. Taken from cysteine to phenylalanine, the CDR3 has 16 residues. Of all the DNA, just the CDR3 is kept, 48 bases in frame from base 1. The germline V gene sets CDR1 to SGDLS and CDR2 to YYNGEE. Compared with germline, V lacks 6 bases and J lacks 4 bases; bases without a gene match: 11.